This T cell receptor (beta chain) stems from a study of blood T cell repertoires in COVID-19 (dated by TCRdb to the early 2020s). About the investigation overall: Samples covering the acute and convalescent phases of COVID-19 were provided by collaborators in the United States, Italy and Spain. The material from the prospective study consisted of cDNA or gDNA derived from T cells, B-cell-depleted T cells, or PBMCs. The dataset comprised deeply sampled blood TCRbeta repertoires from subjects exposed to, actively infected with, or recovered from COVID-19. The repertoires were released in a freely available public database intended as a resource for research on the immune response to SARS-CoV-2. Samples were obtained from the ongoing ImmuneRACE study (first 160 participants) and from about 1,300 subjects provided by 6 global collaborators. Sample metadata almost always included a de-identified subject ID, COVID-19 status, age in years and sex. Where HLA class I and class II types were available, the types were taken from metadata supplied by the sample provider, not from assay-based typing. On the study overall, not on this receptor specifically: The amount of clinical and demographic metadata varied by source and participant and was provided uncurated.

The immunoSEQ Assay, a bias-controlled multiplex PCR, was used to amplify TCRbeta CDR3 regions from genomic DNA. Per the authors' processing: Within the assay, amplification of reference gene primers was used to estimate how many nucleated cells each sample contained. To quantify the absolute abundance of each unique TCRbeta CDR3 rearrangement, sequence reads were collapsed and filtered. For each sample, productive Simpson clonality was calculated as the square root of Simpson's diversity index over productive rearrangements. Sourced from immuneACCESS, this table was stored by TCRdb with only in-frame sequences that have V and J called. A share of the clones is absent; for the studies checked, an unresolved V gene accounts for under half, and the remainder has no known explanation. That table supplies the V and J calls and clone size; D and trimming were determined from the DNA. The sample yields fewer than 150,000 clones; about 80% were counted once. The biggest ten clones account for approximately 9.5% of the sample.

Each collaborating institution followed its own protocols to collect whole blood in K2EDTA tubes. For TCRbeta analysis, collaborators shipped samples as frozen whole blood, isolated PBMCs, or DNA extracted from either of those sample types. A word on this clone: What this receptor recognizes is not known. No base quality information exists; no much larger clone differs at one position.

Sequencing used peripheral blood. The sequence came from a woman at least 80 years old in a cohort sampled during active or convalescent COVID-19.

The DNA sequence follows: TGTGCCAGCAGCAAAGGTTATCAGGGCCCCTACGAGCAGTACTTC. It specifies CASSKGYQGPYEQYF. The chain joins TRBV21-1 to TRBJ2-7; the table calls TRBD1, which could not be checked here. TRBV21-1 is tagged as a pseudogene. CDR3 length: 15 amino acids, cysteine to phenylalanine. Just the 45-base CDR3 DNA is kept, in frame starting at base 1.